A single sample gave rise to the 16 T cell receptor beta chains below, sequenced in a study of blood T cell repertoires in COVID-19. Assay used: immunoSEQ multiplex PCR; TCRdb lists only in-frame clones, some missing. This repertoire shows 120,000 or so clones, 70% to 85% found once; its top ten account for approximately 4.9%. Sequenced material: peripheral blood. The receptors stem from a woman aged 65 to 85 with acute or convalescent COVID-19.

This chain uses TRBV5-4 with TRBJ2-7; TRBD2 agrees at 9 bases. This CDR3 spans 14 amino acids. Germline V gene lookup returns CDR1 SGHNT and CDR2 YYREEE (reference sequence). V was clipped by 5 bases and J by 1 base; unmatched bases: 4. This chain's CDR3 is CASRMSGGSYEQYF. CDR3 coding DNA: TGTGCCAGCAGAATGAGCGGGGGGTCCTACGAGCAGTACTTC.

The chain carries TRBV2 and TRBJ1-1; 8 positions agree with TRBD1. With 6 bases clipped from V and 5 bases from J, the junction kept 5 bases outside the gene matches. The CDR3 extends over 13 amino acids. Germline-derived CDR1 and CDR2 are SNHLY and FYNNEI. The CDR3 DNA reads TGTGCCAGCAGGATGGACAGGGTTACTGAAGCTTTCTTT. Protein product: CASRMDRVTEAFF.

This clone was seen a single time. The rearrangement links TRBV23-1 to TRBJ2-7; 10 positions match TRBD1. TRBV23-1 is flagged as an ORF with uncertain function. The CDR3 covers 14 residues. V dropped 6 bases and J dropped 3; count of bases not matched to a gene: 5. CDR3 sequence reads: CASRVRDRGYEQYV. The CDR3 DNA follows: TGCGCCAGCAGGGTCCGGGACAGGGGCTACGAGCAGTACGTC.

The CDR3 here is CASSSTGGAGYEQYF. CDR3 DNA sequence: TGTGCCAGCAGTTCTACAGGGGGCGCGGGTTACGAGCAGTACTTC. The V call is TRBV27, the J call TRBJ2-7; 9 positions agree with TRBD1. CDR3 length equals 15 residues. Germline CDR1 MNHEY, CDR2 SMNVEV (reference sequence). The V segment lost 4 bases and the J segment 4 bases; nucleotides outside the gene matches: 8.

This rearrangement joins TRBV30 to TRBJ1-5; 8 nucleotides agree with TRBD1. V lost 0 bases, J lost 5 bases, and 6 bases stayed unmatched. The CDR3 extends over 15 amino acids. Germline-derived CDR1 and CDR2 are GTSNPN and SVGIG (reference sequence). CDR3 protein: CAWSVRTGIHQPQHF. The DNA for the CDR3 is TGTGCCTGGAGTGTCCGGACAGGGATACATCAGCCCCAGCATTTT.

The rearrangement links TRBV5-4 to TRBJ2-7, with 7 bases aligning to TRBD2. Germline assignment: CDR1 SGHNT and CDR2 YYREEE (reference sequence). The CDR3 has 15 residues. V lost 5 bases to trimming and J lost 6 bases; unmatched junction nucleotides: 14. The DNA of the CDR3 is TGTGCCAGCAGTTACCCGAGCGGGACCCGGGGCGAGCAGTACTTC. This sequence encodes CASSYPSGTRGEQYF.

In its sample, this clone was seen once. The V gene is TRBV7-3, the J gene TRBJ2-1; 8 bases map to TRBD1. J gave up 13 bases and V 0 bases, and 5 bases lay outside the gene matches. In germline, CDR1 is SGHTA, CDR2 FQGTGA. CDR3 size: 13 residues. The CDR3 DNA is TGTGCCAGCAGCTTAACAGGGACAGGCCTTCAGTTCTTC. It yields the protein CASSLTGTGLQFF.

The rearrangement links TRBV6-5 to TRBJ1-1; D possibly corresponds to TRBD1 (6 bases). Trimming removed 10 bases from V and 5 bases from J, with 20 bases in between. The CDR3 contains 14 residues. Germline V lookup: CDR1 MNHEY, CDR2 SVGAGI. In DNA form, the CDR3 reads TGTGCCACACAGCAGGGGTATCTATGGACTGAAGCTTTCTTT. Protein sequence: CATQQGYLWTEAFF.

The chain uses TRBV6-1 and TRBJ1-2, with D perhaps TRBD1 (6 bases). Germline V gene lookup returns CDR1 MNHNS and CDR2 SASEGT. The CDR3 is 13 amino acids. The V gene lost 2 bases and the J gene lost 8 bases, with 12 bases spanning the gap. The CDR3 DNA reads as TGTGCCAGCAGTGAACGGGGGGCGATCGGCTACACCTTC. Protein product: CASSERGAIGYTF.

This clone showed up just once. The genes are TRBV15 and TRBJ2-5, with a weak D call TRBD1 (7 bases). The V gene lost 2 bases and the J gene lost 1 base, with 11 bases spanning the gap. The CDR3 totals 15 residues. Germline values: CDR1 LNHNV, CDR2 YYDKDF (reference sequence). CDR3 bases: TGTGCCACCAGCAGACCTCAGGGGGGCCAAGAGACCCAGTACTTC. Translated: CATSRPQGGQETQYF.

The chain links TRBV7-8 to TRBJ2-3, with D hard to call. Trimming cost V 5 bases and J 0 bases, with 9 bases left between them. In germline, CDR1 is SGHVS, CDR2 FQNEAQ. This CDR3 is built from 14 residues. The CDR3 region is CASSPVRSTDTQYF. The CDR3 coding sequence is TGTGCCAGCAGCCCCGTTAGAAGCACAGATACGCAGTATTTT.

This rearrangement joins TRBV5-4 to TRBJ2-3; D gene ambiguous. Per germline, CDR1 SGHNT and CDR2 YYREEE (reference sequence). The V end lost 4 bases, the J end lost 4 bases, and 7 bases lay between the germline ends. CDR3 length: 12 residues. The CDR3 DNA reads TGTGCCAGCAGCCCCCCCGCAGATACGCAGTATTTT. Its protein product is CASSPPADTQYF.

The CDR3 coding sequence is TGTGCCAGCAGTGAATATTCCGGGGGAAATTCACCCCTCCACTTT. This gives the protein CASSEYSGGNSPLHF. The rearrangement uses TRBV6-1 and TRBJ1-6, with TRBD1 as a possible D gene (5 bases). Per the germline V gene, CDR1 is MNHNS and CDR2 is SASEGT. V lost 2 bases and J 7 bases, leaving 12 bases between the germline ends. The length of the CDR3 is 15 residues.

The rearrangement uses TRBV9 and TRBJ2-1; 8 bases agree with TRBD1. Germline assignment: CDR1 SGDLS and CDR2 YYNGEE. There are 16 residues in the CDR3. V dropped 0 bases and J dropped 0; count of bases not matched to a gene: 2. The CDR3 bases are TGTGCCAGCAGCGTAGTAGGACAGGGCTCCTACAATGAGCAGTTCTTC. The encoded protein is CASSVVGQGSYNEQFF.

The V call is TRBV4-2, the J call TRBJ1-1; a possible D gene is TRBD1 (5 bases). CDR1 is LGHNA and CDR2 is YNFKEQ in the germline V gene. CDR3 length equals 16 residues. The V and J ends lost 4 bases and 3 bases respectively, with 18 bases between them. The CDR3 region is CASSPDRGSLDTEAFF. CDR3 coding DNA: TGTGCCAGCAGCCCGGACCGGGGGAGTTTAGACACTGAAGCTTTCTTT.

CDR3 loop: CAWSVGQGVAGNTIYF. DNA of the CDR3: TGTGCCTGGAGTGTAGGGCAGGGGGTTGCTGGAAACACCATATATTTT. V and J are TRBV30 and TRBJ1-3; TRBD1 matches at 7 bases. Trimming at V came to 0 bases and at J to 2 bases, leaving 7 bases not matched to a gene. The CDR3 has 16 residues. Germline lookup yields CDR1 GTSNPN and CDR2 SVGIG (reference sequence).